These 28 T cell receptor beta chains share one sample of origin, sequenced in a study of beta chain features in type 1 diabetes. Study results and caveats: In every one of the four CD4+ subsets, TCRB CDR3s were moderately but significantly shorter in Type 1 diabetes patients.

Their target antigens are unknown. What was sequenced were expressed TCRB transcripts, since all of the isolated RNA had been reverse transcribed. Clones were read by immunoSEQ multiplex PCR, and TCRdb kept only the in-frame ones, dropping some. The repertoire holds about 340,000 clones, with 9.3% as singletons. Sequenced input: central memory CD4+ T cells from blood. All receptors come from a man aged 25-45 years with type 1 diabetes.

As concerns this clone: Other DNA sequences in the sample encode the same CDR3. This chain links TRBV11-2 with TRBJ2-1; weak D call: TRBD1 (5 bases). The CDR3 extends over 13 amino acids. Trimming stripped 2 bases from V and 5 bases from J, with 7 bases between. From germline, CDR1 is SGHAT and CDR2 FQNNGV. CDR3: CASSLPGNNEQFF. CDR3 nucleotides: TGTGCCAGCAGCTTACCAGGGAACAATGAGCAGTTCTTC.

This clone was seen more than once but under ten times. The chain joins TRBV5-6 to TRBJ1-6; possibly TRBD1 for D (5 bases). V lost 1 base to trimming and J lost 8 bases, with 13 bases between them. This CDR3 has 15 residues. The V gene's germline CDR1 is SGHDT and CDR2 YYEEEE. In DNA form, the CDR3 reads TGTGCCAGCAGCTTGCTGGACACGACGGATTCACCCCTCCACTTT. Its protein is CASSLLDTTDSPLHF.

This clone was found many times. CDR3 amino acids: CASSETGVEQYF. CDR3 DNA: TGTGCCAGCAGCGAGACAGGGGTCGAGCAGTACTTC. V is TRBV7-2 and J is TRBJ2-7, with 8 nucleotides matching TRBD1. J lost 6 bases, V lost 5 bases, and 3 bases had no gene match. The CDR3 extends over 12 amino acids. Germline V lookup: CDR1 SGHTA, CDR2 FQGNSA. Complete variable domain (other parts from reference TRBV7-2 and TRBJ2-7): GAGVSQSPSNKVTEKGKDVELRCDPISGHTALYWYRQSLGQGLEFLIYFQGNSAPDKSGLPSDRFSAERTGGSVSTLTIQRTQQEDSAVYLCASSETGVEQYFGPGTRLTVT.

This clone was counted only a few times. V usage is TRBV7-2 and J usage is TRBJ2-2; possibly TRBD2 for D (5 bases). Germline CDR1 and CDR2: SGHTA and FQGNSA. The CDR3 contains 14 residues. V lost 7 bases and J 2 bases, leaving 11 bases between the germline ends. CDR3 region: CASTPSLNTGELFF. In DNA form, the CDR3 reads TGTGCCAGCACCCCTAGCTTAAACACCGGGGAGCTGTTTTTT. The full variable domain, rest sourced from reference TRBV7-2 and TRBJ2-2, is GAGVSQSPSNKVTEKGKDVELRCDPISGHTALYWYRQSLGQGLEFLIYFQGNSAPDKSGLPSDRFSAERTGGSVSTLTIQRTQQEDSAVYLCASTPSLNTGELFFGEGSRLTVL.

The chain is built from TRBV19 and TRBJ1-5, with D perhaps matching TRBD1 (6 bases). Germline V CDR1 and CDR2: LNHDA, SQIVND (reference sequence). V lost 3 bases and J lost 5, with 8 bases in between. The CDR3 runs to 13 residues. The CDR3 DNA follows: TGTGCCAGTAGTATGTGGACAGATCAGCCCCAGCATTTT. This gives the protein CASSMWTDQPQHF.

This sequence joins TRBV30 and TRBJ2-1; D remains unclear. Germline V CDR1 and CDR2: GTSNPN, SVGIG (reference sequence). The CDR3 runs 15 residues. Trimming took off 0 bases at V and 3 bases at J, with 12 bases between the two ends. CDR3 DNA sequence: TGTGCCTGGAGTGTGAGTAAAACCATCTACAATGAGCAGTTCTTC. Its protein is CAWSVSKTIYNEQFF.

This clone appeared a few times. Other nucleotide sequences from this sample produce the same CDR3. The genes are TRBV5-1 and TRBJ1-1; a weak D match, TRBD1 (6 bases). This CDR3 is 13 amino acids long. Deletions cut 4 bases from V and 1 base from J, with 8 bases between. Per the germline V gene, CDR1 is SGHRS and CDR2 is YFSETQ. CDR3 in amino acids: CASSPGANTEAFF. CDR3 coding DNA: TGCGCCAGCAGCCCGGGGGCGAACACTGAAGCTTTCTTT.

There are a few counts of this clone. The chain couples TRBV28 to TRBJ1-6; 7 bases are a match to TRBD1. Germline V gene data show CDR1 as MDHEN and CDR2 as SYDVKM. This CDR3 contains 14 residues. The V gene end was trimmed by 8 bases and the J gene end by 7 bases; junction bases not matched to a gene: 8. The CDR3 DNA reads TGTGCCAGCGGGGGACAGTTGAGGAATTCACCCCTCCACTTT. It translates to CASGGQLRNSPLHF. Using reference TRBV28 and TRBJ1-6 for the parts outside the CDR3, the full variable domain is DVKVTQSSRYLVKRTGEKVFLECVQDMDHENMFWYRQDPGLGLRLIYFSYDVKMKEKGDIPEGYSVSREKKERFSLILESASTNQTSMYLCASGGQLRNSPLHFGNGTRLTVT.

This clone has ten or more counts. The V and J genes are TRBV5-1 and TRBJ2-6; D is possibly TRBD1 (6 bases). V dropped 6 bases and J dropped 11 bases, with 12 bases sitting between them. Germline values: CDR1 SGHRS, CDR2 YFSETQ. The CDR3 covers 12 residues. The CDR3: CASKLTGDVLTF. Here the CDR3 DNA reads TGCGCCAGCAAACTGACAGGCGACGTCCTGACTTTC.

This clone came up a few times. The rearrangement links TRBV2 to TRBJ2-5; D might be TRBD2 (6 bases). CDR3 length: 15 amino acids. CDR1 is SNHLY and CDR2 is FYNNEI in the germline V gene. Trimming removed 4 bases from V and 5 bases from J, with 17 bases in between. CDR3 bases: TGTGCCAGCAGTGTTATCGGGGGTGGAGCGGAGACCCAGTACTTC. Translating it yields CASSVIGGGAETQYF.

The rearrangement links TRBV28 to TRBJ2-5; D could derive from TRBD1 or TRBD2 (6 bases each). Trimming removed 5 bases at V and 4 bases at J, with 11 bases between. The CDR3 sequence is 13 residues long. Germline V gives CDR1 MDHEN, CDR2 SYDVKM. The CDR3 loop is CASSVGGAETQYF. CDR3 in DNA: TGTGCCAGCAGTGTGGGGGGCGCAGAGACCCAGTACTTC.

The rearrangement joins TRBV18 to TRBJ2-1; D may be TRBD1 (6 bases). The germline V gene has CDR1 KGHSH and CDR2 LQKENI. The CDR3 extends over 14 amino acids. V lost 0 bases and J 6 bases, leaving 9 bases between the germline ends. The CDR3 sequence: CASSPPGAGNEQFF. CDR3 sequence (DNA): TGTGCCAGCTCACCACCGGGGGCTGGCAATGAGCAGTTCTTC.

This chain connects TRBV4-1 to TRBJ2-1; D may be TRBD1 (6 bases). The germline V and J ends were trimmed by 0 bases and 2 bases, with 14 bases remaining between them. The length of the CDR3 is 17 residues. Germline-derived CDR1 and CDR2 are MGHRA and YSYEKL. The CDR3 sequence is CASSQDFRGTPYNEQFF. DNA for the CDR3: TGCGCCAGCAGCCAAGATTTCAGGGGAACTCCCTACAATGAGCAGTTCTTC.

This clone occurred a few times. The chain combines TRBV4-2 with TRBJ1-5, with D perhaps matching TRBD1 (6 bases). This CDR3 spans 16 amino acids. V lost 5 bases and J 2 bases, leaving 16 bases between the germline ends. Germline V lookup: CDR1 LGHNA, CDR2 YNFKEQ. CDR3 sequence: CASSNQQGEGNQPQHF. CDR3 in DNA: TGTGCCAGCAGCAACCAACAGGGCGAGGGCAATCAGCCCCAGCATTTT.

This clone was recorded many times. The V call is TRBV5-1, the J call TRBJ1-1, with D perhaps TRBD1 (6 bases). Germline CDR1 SGHRS, CDR2 YFSETQ. Trimming took off 4 bases at V and 1 base at J, with 11 bases between the two ends. This CDR3 has 14 amino acids. Here the CDR3 reads CASSDVGANTEAFF. The CDR3 region has the DNA TGCGCCAGCAGCGACGTGGGGGCGAACACTGAAGCTTTCTTT.

This clone was counted between two and nine times. The chain couples TRBV7-2 to TRBJ2-7; D is perhaps TRBD1 (5 bases). V lost 1 base, J lost 5 bases, and 9 bases lay in between. The CDR3 is 13 amino acids. Per germline, CDR1 SGHTA and CDR2 FQGNSA. The chain's CDR3 is CASSLEGYHEQYF. Here the CDR3 DNA reads TGTGCCAGCAGCTTAGAGGGGTACCACGAGCAGTACTTC.

V usage is TRBV7-2 and J usage is TRBJ1-2; a possible D gene is TRBD1 (5 bases). Germline CDR1 and CDR2: SGHTA and FQGNSA. V was pared by 5 bases and J by 8 bases, with 15 bases between. The CDR3 loop spans 13 amino acids. The CDR3 bases are TGTGCCAGCAGCATTACAGGCTCCGGGGGCTACACCTTC. Its translation: CASSITGSGGYTF.

In this sample, this clone turned up a few times. This chain joins TRBV15 and TRBJ2-5; TRBD1 is a possible D gene (5 bases). This CDR3 spans 15 amino acids. V lost 1 base and J lost 2, with 11 bases in between. The germline V gene encodes CDR1 LNHNV and CDR2 YYDKDF (reference sequence). The CDR3 nucleotides read TGTGCCACCAGCAGAGTCCCAGGGCAGCAAGAGACCCAGTACTTC. Amino acids: CATSRVPGQQETQYF. Full variable domain (rest looked up from reference TRBV15 and TRBJ2-5): DAMVIQNPRYQVTQFGKPVTLSCSQTLNHNVMYWYQQKSSQAPKLLFHYYDKDFNNEADTPDNFQSRRPNTSFCFLDIRSPGLGDTAMYLCATSRVPGQQETQYFGPGTRLLVL.

This clone has more than one count but fewer than ten. J is TRBJ1-5 and V is TRBV2; the match to TRBD1 covers 7 bases. Trimming took 2 bases from V and 9 from J; bases not matched to a gene: 10. Germline lookup yields CDR1 SNHLY and CDR2 FYNNEI. The CDR3 is 15 residues long. The CDR3 here is CASSEWGQPLRPQHF. In DNA, the CDR3 is TGTGCCAGCAGTGAATGGGGACAGCCTCTTCGGCCCCAGCATTTT.

This clone has more than one count but fewer than ten. V usage is TRBV30 and J usage is TRBJ2-1; D is perhaps TRBD1 or TRBD2 (5 bases each). CDR1 and CDR2 (germline): GTSNPN, SVGIG (reference sequence). The ends were cut back, 2 bases at V and 7 bases at J, with 15 bases in the middle. The CDR3 is 14 amino acids. CDR3 residues: CAWSTGRTFNEQFF. The CDR3 DNA reads TGTGCCTGGAGTACGGGACGAACTTTTAATGAGCAGTTCTTC.

This clone was counted between two and nine times. The V gene is TRBV18, the J gene TRBJ1-2; D call uncertain. Germline loops: CDR1 KGHSH, CDR2 LQKENI. This CDR3 has 13 residues. The V end lost 1 base, the J end lost 6 bases, and 9 bases lay between the germline ends. CDR3 region: CASSPQVDHGYTF. The CDR3 bases are TGTGCCAGCTCACCACAGGTTGACCATGGCTACACCTTC.

Points on this clone: Other DNA sequences in the same sample also yield this CDR3. The chain employs TRBV27 and TRBJ1-6; TRBD1 matches at 10 bases. Germline V gene sequence: CDR1 MNHEY, CDR2 SMNVEV (reference sequence). Trimming at V came to 3 bases and at J to 7 bases, leaving 6 bases not matched to a gene. CDR3 length equals 16 residues. CDR3 coding DNA: TGTGCCAGCAGTTTGGCACCGGGACAGGGGAATTCACCCCTCCACTTT. It specifies CASSLAPGQGNSPLHF.

The chain has TRBV6-5 and TRBJ2-3; D uncertain. Germline assignment: CDR1 MNHEY and CDR2 SVGAGI. The ends were cut back, 0 bases at V and 3 bases at J, with 10 bases in the middle. The CDR3 extends over 15 amino acids. CDR3 protein: CASSYSQFGTDTQYF. CDR3 nucleotide sequence: TGTGCCAGCAGTTACTCGCAATTTGGTACAGATACGCAGTATTTT.

The J gene is TRBJ1-2, the V gene TRBV30; D uncertain. V was pared by 4 bases and J by 6 bases, with 15 bases between. The CDR3 is 13 amino acids. Germline V lookup: CDR1 GTSNPN, CDR2 SVGIG (reference sequence). The CDR3 region has the DNA TGTGCCTGGAAATATGGGTTGGGCGATGGCTACACCTTC. It specifies CAWKYGLGDGYTF.

Only a few counts were recorded for this clone. V gene TRBV29-1 combines with J gene TRBJ1-1, with D uncertain. The length of the CDR3 is 13 residues. V lost 2 bases and J 0 bases, leaving 7 bases between the germline ends. Looked up from germline, CDR1 is SQVTM and CDR2 is ANQGSEA. The CDR3 DNA reads as TGCAGCGTTGAACGGGAACTGAACACTGAAGCTTTCTTT. As protein: CSVERELNTEAFF.

This clone was seen a few times. This chain uses TRBV10-3 with TRBJ2-5; 8 bases are shared with TRBD2. Trimming took 4 bases from V and 4 from J; bases not matched to a gene: 5. Germline values: CDR1 ENHRY, CDR2 SYGVKD. The CDR3 totals 14 residues. The CDR3 loop reads CAISGERGTETQYF. Written as DNA, the CDR3 is TGTGCCATCAGTGGCGAGCGGGGGACAGAGACCCAGTACTTC.

This clone has just a few counts. The chain couples TRBV29-1 to TRBJ2-7; D unresolved. The germline gives CDR1 SQVTM, CDR2 ANQGSEA. This CDR3 comprises 14 residues. V was cut by 6 bases and J by 0 bases, with 15 bases left in between. The CDR3 protein is CSVGGRSNSYEQYF. The CDR3 DNA sequence: TGCAGCGTGGGCGGACGGAGCAACTCCTACGAGCAGTACTTC.

In this sample, this clone turned up a few times. This chain connects TRBV6-6 to TRBJ1-2, with a tentative D call TRBD1 (6 bases). V lost 6 bases and J 5 bases, leaving 13 bases between the germline ends. Germline V gives CDR1 MNHNY, CDR2 SVGAGI (reference sequence). This CDR3 contains 13 residues. For the CDR3, the DNA is TGTGCCAGCAGGGATGGACAGCGTTATGGCTACACCTTC. This gives the protein CASRDGQRYGYTF.